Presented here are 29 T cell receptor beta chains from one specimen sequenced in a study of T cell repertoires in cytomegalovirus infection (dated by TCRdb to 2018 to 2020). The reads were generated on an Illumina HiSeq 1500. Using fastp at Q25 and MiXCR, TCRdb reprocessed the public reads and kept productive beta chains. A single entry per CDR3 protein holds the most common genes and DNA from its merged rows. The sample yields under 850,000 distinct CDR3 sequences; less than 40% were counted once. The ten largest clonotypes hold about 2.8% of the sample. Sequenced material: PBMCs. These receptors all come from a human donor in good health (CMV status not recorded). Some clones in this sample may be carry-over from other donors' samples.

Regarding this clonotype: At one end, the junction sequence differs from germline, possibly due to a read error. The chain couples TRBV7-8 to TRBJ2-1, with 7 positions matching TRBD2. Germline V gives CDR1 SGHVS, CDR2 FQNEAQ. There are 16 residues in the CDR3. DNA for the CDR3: TGTGCCAGCATCTTACCCCGGGACTATCCCGTGGAAGAGCAGTTCTTC. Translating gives CASILPRDYPVEEQFF.

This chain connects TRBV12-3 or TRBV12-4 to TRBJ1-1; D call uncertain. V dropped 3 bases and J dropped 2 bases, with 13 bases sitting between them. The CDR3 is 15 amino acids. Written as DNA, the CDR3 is TGTGCCAGCAGTTTGGATTCCAGGCTCAACACTGAAGCTTTCTTT. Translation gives CASSLDSRLNTEAFF.

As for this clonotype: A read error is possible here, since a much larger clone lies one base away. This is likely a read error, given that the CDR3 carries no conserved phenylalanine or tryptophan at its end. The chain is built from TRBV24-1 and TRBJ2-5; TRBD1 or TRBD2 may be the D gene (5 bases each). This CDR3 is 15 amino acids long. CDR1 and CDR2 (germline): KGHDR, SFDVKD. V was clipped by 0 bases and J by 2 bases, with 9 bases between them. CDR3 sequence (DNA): TGTGCCACCAGTGATTTGACCTGGGGGCAAGAGACCCAGTACCTC. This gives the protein CATSDLTWGQETQYL.

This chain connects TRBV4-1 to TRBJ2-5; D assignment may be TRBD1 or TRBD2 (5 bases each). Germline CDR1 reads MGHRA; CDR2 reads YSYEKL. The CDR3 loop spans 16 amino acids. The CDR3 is CVGSQEGRGRQETQYF. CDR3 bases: TGCGTCGGCAGCCAAGAAGGCCGGGGACGCCAAGAGACCCAGTACTTC.

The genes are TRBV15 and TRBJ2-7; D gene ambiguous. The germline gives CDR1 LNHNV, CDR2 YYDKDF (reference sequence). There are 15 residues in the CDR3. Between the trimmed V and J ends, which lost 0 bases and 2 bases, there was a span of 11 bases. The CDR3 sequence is CATSRDFNRAYEQYF. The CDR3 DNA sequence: TGTGCCACCAGCAGAGATTTTAACAGAGCCTACGAGCAGTACTTC.

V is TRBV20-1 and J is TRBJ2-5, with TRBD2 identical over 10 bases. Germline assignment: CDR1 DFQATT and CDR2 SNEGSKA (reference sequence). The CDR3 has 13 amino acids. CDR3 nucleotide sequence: TGCAGAGGCGCTAGCGGGAGCCAAGAGACCCAGTACTTC. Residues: CRGASGSQETQYF.

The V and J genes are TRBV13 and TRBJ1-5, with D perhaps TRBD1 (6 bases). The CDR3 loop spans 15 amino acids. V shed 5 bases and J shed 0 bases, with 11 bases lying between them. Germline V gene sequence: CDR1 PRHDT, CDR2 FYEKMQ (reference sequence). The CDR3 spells CASSRGQISNQPQHF. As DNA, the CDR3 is TGTGCCAGCAGCAGAGGACAGATTAGCAATCAGCCCCAGCATTTT.

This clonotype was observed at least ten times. CDR3 residues: CASSLSRLAGGDNEQFF. Written as DNA, the CDR3 is TGTGCCAGCAGCTTAAGCCGACTAGCGGGGGGTGACAATGAGCAGTTCTTC. The chain uses TRBV7-8 and TRBJ2-1, with TRBD2 matching over 13 bases. V lost 2 bases to trimming and J lost 5 bases; unmatched junction nucleotides: 6. CDR1 SGHVS and CDR2 FQNEAQ come from the germline V gene. This CDR3 has 17 residues.

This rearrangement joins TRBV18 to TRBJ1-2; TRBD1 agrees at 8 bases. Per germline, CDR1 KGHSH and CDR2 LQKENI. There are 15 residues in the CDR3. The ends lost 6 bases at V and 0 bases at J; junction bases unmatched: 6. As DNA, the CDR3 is TGTGCCAGCTCCCCCGGGACAGGAACTAACTATGGCTACACCTTC. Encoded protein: CASSPGTGTNYGYTF.

CDR3 amino acids: CSVEGSGRENEQFF. The CDR3 DNA is TGCAGCGTTGAAGGTAGCGGGAGAGAGAATGAGCAGTTCTTC. The rearrangement joins TRBV29-1 to TRBJ2-1, with 9 bases lining up with TRBD2. This CDR3 contains 14 residues. Germline CDR1 reads SQVTM; CDR2 reads ANQGSEA. V was clipped by 1 base and J by 7 bases; unmatched bases: 5.

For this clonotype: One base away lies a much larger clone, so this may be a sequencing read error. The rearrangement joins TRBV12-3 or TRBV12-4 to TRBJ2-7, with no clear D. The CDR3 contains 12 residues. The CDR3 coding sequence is TGTGACAGCAGCCAGGACGGCTACGAGCAGTACTTC. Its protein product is CDSSQDGYEQYF.

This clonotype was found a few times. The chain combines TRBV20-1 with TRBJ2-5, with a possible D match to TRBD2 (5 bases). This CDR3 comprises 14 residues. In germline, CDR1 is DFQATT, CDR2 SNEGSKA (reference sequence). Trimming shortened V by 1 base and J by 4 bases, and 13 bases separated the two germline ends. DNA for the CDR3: TGCAGTGCTAGAGTATCGACTAATAGAGAGACCCAGTACTTC. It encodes CSARVSTNRETQYF.

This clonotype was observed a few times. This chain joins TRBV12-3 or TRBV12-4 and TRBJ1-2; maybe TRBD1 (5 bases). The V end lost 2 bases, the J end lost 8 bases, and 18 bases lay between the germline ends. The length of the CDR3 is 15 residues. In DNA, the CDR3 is TGTGCCAGCAGTTTATTCGGGGGAAGGGGAGACGGCTACACCTTC. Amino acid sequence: CASSLFGGRGDGYTF.

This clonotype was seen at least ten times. DNA for the CDR3: TGTGCCAGCAGCCCCCCCGAAGCTAGAGAAGATACGCAGTATTTT. Translating gives CASSPPEAREDTQYF. V is TRBV7-9 and J is TRBJ2-3; D call uncertain. Looked up from germline, CDR1 is SEHNR and CDR2 is FQNEAQ (reference sequence). Trimming took 5 bases from V and 5 from J, leaving 17 bases between them. The CDR3 is 15 residues long.

The CDR3 region is CASSYITSGQANEKLFF. Written as DNA, the CDR3 is TGTGCCAGCAGCTACATTACATCGGGACAGGCCAATGAAAAACTGTTTTTT. The V gene is TRBV5-4, the J gene TRBJ1-4, with TRBD1 matching 8 bases. This CDR3 spans 17 amino acids. With V trimmed by 3 bases and J by 5 bases, 12 bases remained unmatched. Per the germline V gene, CDR1 is SGHNT and CDR2 is YYREEE (reference sequence).

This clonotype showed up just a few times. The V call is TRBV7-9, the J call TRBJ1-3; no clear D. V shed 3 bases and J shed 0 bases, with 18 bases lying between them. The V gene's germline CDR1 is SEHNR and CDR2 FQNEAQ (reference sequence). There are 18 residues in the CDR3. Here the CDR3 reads CASSFGVLELNSGNTIYF. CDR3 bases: TGTGCCAGCAGCTTTGGGGTCCTTGAGTTAAACTCTGGAAACACCATATATTTT.

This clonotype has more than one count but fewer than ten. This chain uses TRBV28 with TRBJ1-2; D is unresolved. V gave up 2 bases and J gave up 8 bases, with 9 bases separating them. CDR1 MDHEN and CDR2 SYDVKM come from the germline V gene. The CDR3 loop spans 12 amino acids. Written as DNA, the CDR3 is TGTGCCAGCAGTTTAACGGAGTGGGGCTACACCTTC. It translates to CASSLTEWGYTF.

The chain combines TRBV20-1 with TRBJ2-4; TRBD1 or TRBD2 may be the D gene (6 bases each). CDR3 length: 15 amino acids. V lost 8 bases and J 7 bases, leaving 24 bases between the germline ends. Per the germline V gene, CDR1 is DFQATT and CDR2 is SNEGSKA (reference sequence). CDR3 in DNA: TGCAGTTTTAGATCCCGGGGGCTAGCGATGAACATTCAGTACTTC. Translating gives CSFRSRGLAMNIQYF.

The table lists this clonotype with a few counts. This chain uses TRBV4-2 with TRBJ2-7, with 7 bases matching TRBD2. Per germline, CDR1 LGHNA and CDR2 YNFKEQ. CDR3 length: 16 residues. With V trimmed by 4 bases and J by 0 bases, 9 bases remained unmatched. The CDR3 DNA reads TGTGCCAGCAGCCGGGGGGGACCGGTGAGCTCCTACGAGCAGTACTTC. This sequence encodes CASSRGGPVSSYEQYF.

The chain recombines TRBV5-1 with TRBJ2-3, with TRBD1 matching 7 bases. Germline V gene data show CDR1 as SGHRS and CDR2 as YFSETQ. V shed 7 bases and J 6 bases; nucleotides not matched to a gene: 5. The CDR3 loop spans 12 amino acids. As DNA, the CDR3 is TGCGCCAGCCACTTACAGGGGGATACGCAGTATTTT. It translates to CASHLQGDTQYF.

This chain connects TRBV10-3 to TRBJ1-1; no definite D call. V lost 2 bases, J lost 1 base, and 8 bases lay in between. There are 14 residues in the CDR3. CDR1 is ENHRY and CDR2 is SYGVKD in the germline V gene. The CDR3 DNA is TGTGCCATCAGTGAGACACTTGAGAACACTGAAGCTTTCTTT. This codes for CAISETLENTEAFF.

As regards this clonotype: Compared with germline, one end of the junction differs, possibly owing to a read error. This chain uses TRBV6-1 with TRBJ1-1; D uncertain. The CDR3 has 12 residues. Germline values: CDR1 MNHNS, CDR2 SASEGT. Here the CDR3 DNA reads TGTGTCAGCAATGGACTAAACACTGAAGCTTTCTTT. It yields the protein CVSNGLNTEAFF.

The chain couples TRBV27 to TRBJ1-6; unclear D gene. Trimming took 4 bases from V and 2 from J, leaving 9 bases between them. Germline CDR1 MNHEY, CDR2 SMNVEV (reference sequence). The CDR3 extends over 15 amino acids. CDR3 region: CASSSGLPYNSPLHF. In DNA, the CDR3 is TGTGCCAGCAGTTCCGGGTTGCCCTATAATTCACCCCTCCACTTT.

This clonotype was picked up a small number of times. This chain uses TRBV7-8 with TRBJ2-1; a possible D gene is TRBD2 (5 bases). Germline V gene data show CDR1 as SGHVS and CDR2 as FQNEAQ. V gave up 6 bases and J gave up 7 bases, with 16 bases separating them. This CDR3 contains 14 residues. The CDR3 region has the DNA TGTGCCAGCAGACCGACGCTGCCGGGGAATGAGCAGTTCTTC. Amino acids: CASRPTLPGNEQFF.

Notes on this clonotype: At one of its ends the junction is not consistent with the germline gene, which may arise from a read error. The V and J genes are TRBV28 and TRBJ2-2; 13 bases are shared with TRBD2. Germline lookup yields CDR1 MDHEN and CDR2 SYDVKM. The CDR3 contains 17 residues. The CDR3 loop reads CASSFLRLAGGPGELCF. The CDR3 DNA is TGTGCCAGTAGTTTCCTTCGACTAGCGGGAGGACCCGGGGAGCTGTGTTTT.

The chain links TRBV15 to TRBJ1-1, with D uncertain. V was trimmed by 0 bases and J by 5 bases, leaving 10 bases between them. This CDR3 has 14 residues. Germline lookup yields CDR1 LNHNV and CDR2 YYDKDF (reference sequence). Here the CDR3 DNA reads TGTGCCACCAGCAGAGAGAAAAGAGGGACTGAAGCTTTCTTT. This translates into CATSREKRGTEAFF.

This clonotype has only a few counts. CDR3 in DNA: TGTGCCATCAGTGAAGCAGGACGGGAGACCCAGTACTTC. Its translation: CAISEAGRETQYF. The rearrangement uses TRBV10-3 and TRBJ2-5; D uncertain. Germline V gene data show CDR1 as ENHRY and CDR2 as SYGVKD. The CDR3 consists of 13 residues. Trimming stripped 3 bases from V and 5 bases from J, with 10 bases between.

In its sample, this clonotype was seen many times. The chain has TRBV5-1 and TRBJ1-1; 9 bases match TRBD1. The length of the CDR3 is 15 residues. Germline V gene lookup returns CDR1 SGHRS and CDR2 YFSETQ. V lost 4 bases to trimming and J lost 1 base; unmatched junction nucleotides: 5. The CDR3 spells CASSQQGARNTEAFF. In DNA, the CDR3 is TGCGCCAGCAGCCAACAGGGGGCTAGGAACACTGAAGCTTTCTTT.

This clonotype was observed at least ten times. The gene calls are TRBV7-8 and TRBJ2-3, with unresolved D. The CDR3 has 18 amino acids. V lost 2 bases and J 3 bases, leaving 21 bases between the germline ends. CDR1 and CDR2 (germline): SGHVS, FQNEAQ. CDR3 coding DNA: TGTGCCAGCAGCTTATCGGAGCCAGCCGAAGTCAATACAGATACGCAGTATTTT. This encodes CASSLSEPAEVNTDTQYF.